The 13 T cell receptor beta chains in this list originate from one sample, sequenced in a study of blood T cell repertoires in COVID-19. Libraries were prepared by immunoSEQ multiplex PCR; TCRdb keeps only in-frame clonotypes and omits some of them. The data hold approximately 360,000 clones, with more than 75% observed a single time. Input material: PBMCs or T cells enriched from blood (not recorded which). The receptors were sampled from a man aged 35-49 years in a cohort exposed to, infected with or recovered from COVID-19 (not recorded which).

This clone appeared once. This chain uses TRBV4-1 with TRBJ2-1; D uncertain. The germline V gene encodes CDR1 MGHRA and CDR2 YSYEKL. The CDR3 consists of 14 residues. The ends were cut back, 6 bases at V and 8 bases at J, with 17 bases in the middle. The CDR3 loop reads CASSPFGEMDEQFF. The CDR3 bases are TGCGCCAGCAGTCCGTTCGGTGAAATGGATGAGCAGTTCTTC.

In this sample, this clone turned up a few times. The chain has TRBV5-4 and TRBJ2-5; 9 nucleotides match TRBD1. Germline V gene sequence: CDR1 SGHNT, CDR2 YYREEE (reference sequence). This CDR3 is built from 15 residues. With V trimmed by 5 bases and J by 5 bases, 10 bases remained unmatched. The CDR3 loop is CASRLQGAARETQYF. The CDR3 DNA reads TGTGCCAGCAGACTACAGGGGGCAGCAAGGGAGACCCAGTACTTC. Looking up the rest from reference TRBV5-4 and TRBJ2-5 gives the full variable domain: ETGVTQSPTHLIKTRGQQVTLRCSSQSGHNTVSWYQQALGQGPQFIFQYYREEENGRGNFPPRFSGLQFPNYSSELNVNALELDDSALYLCASRLQGAARETQYFGPGTRLLVL.

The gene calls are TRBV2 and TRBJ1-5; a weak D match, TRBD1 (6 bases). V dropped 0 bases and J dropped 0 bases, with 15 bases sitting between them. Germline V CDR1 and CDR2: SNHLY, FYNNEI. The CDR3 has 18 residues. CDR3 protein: CASSEAGRGYYSNQPQHF. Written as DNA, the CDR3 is TGTGCCAGCAGTGAAGCCGGCAGGGGTTACTATAGCAATCAGCCCCAGCATTTT.

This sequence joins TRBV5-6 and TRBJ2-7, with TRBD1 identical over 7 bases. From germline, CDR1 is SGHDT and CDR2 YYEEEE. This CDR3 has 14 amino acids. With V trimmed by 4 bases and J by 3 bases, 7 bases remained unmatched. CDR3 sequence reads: CASSLRDRFYEQYF. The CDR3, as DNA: TGTGCCAGCAGCCTCCGGGACAGATTCTACGAGCAGTACTTC.

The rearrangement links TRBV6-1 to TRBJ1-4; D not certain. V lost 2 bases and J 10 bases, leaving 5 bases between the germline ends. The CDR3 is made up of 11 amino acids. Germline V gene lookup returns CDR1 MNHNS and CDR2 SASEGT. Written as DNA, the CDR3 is TGTGCCAGCAGTGAATTGAGAAAACTGTTTTTT. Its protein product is CASSELRKLFF.

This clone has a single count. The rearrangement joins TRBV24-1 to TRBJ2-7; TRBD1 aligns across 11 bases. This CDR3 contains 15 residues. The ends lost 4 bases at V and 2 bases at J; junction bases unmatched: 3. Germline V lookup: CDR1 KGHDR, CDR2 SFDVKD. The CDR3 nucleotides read TGTGCCACCAGTGACTCGGGACAGGGGGCCTACGAGCAGTACTTC. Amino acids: CATSDSGQGAYEQYF.

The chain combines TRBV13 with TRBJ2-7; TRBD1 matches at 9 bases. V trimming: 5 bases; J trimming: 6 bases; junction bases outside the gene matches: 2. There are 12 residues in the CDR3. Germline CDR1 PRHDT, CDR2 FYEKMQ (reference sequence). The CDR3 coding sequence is TGTGCCAGCAGCCCGACAGGGGGCGAGCAGTACTTC. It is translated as CASSPTGGEQYF.

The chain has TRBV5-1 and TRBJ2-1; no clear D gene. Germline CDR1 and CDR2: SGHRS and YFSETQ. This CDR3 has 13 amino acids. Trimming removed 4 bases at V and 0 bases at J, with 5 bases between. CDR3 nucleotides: TGCGCCAGCAGCCCGAGCTCCTACAATGAGCAGTTCTTC. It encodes CASSPSSYNEQFF.

CDR3 in DNA: TGTGCCAGTAGCTCCAGCGGGAGTGTCTATGAGCAGTTCTTC. As protein: CASSSSGSVYEQFF. V and J are TRBV19 and TRBJ2-1; 8 bases are a match to TRBD2. Germline V lookup: CDR1 LNHDA, CDR2 SQIVND (reference sequence). V shed 6 bases and J 8 bases; nucleotides not matched to a gene: 9. The CDR3 contains 14 residues.

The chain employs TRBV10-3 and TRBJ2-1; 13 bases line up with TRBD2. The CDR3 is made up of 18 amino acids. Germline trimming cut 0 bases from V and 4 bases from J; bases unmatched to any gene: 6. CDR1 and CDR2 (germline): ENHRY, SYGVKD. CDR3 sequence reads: CAISESPGLAGQYNEQFF. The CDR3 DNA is TGTGCCATCAGTGAGTCCCCGGGACTAGCGGGACAATACAATGAGCAGTTCTTC.

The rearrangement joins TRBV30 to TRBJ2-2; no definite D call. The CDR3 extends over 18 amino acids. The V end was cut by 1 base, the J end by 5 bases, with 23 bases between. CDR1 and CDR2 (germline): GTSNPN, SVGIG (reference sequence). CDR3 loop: CAWSGLPLGNFGTGELFF. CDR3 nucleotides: TGTGCCTGGAGTGGACTCCCCCTAGGAAACTTTGGAACCGGGGAGCTGTTTTTT.

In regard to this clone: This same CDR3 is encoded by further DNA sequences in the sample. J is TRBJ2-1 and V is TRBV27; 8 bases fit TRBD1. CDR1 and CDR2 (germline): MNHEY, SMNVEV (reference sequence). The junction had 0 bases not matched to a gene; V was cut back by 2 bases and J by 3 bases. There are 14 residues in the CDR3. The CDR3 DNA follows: TGTGCCAGCAGTTTAGGGACAGGCTACAATGAGCAGTTCTTC. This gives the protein CASSLGTGYNEQFF.

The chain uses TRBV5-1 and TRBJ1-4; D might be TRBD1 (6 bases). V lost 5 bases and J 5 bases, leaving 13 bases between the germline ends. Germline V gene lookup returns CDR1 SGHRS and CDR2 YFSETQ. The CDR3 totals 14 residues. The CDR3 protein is CASRTDSWNEKLFF. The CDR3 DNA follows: TGCGCCAGCAGGACGGACAGCTGGAATGAAAAACTGTTTTTT.